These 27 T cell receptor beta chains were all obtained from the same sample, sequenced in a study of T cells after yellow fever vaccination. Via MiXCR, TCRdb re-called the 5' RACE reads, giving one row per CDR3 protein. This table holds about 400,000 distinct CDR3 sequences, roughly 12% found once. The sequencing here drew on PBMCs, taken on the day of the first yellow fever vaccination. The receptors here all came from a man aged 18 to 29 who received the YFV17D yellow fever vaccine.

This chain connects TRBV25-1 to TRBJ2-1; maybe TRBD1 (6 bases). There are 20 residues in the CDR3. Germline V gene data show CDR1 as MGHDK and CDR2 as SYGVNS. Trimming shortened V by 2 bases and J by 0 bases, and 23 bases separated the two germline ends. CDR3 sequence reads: CASSELQGTQIGSSYNEQFF. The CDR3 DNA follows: TGTGCCAGCAGTGAACTACAGGGTACTCAGATAGGGAGCTCCTACAATGAGCAGTTCTTC. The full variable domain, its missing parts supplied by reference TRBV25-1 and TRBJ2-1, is EADIYQTPRYLVIGTGKKITLECSQTMGHDKMYWYQQDPGMELHLIHYSYGVNSTEKGDLSSESTVSRIRTEHFPLTLESARPSHTSQYLCASSELQGTQIGSSYNEQFFGPGTRLTVL.

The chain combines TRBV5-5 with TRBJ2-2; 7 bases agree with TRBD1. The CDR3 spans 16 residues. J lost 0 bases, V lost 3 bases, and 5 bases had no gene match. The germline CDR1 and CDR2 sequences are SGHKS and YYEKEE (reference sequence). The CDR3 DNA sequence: TGTGCCAGCAGCTCGGGACAGTGGTCGAACACCGGGGAGCTGTTTTTT. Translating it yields CASSSGQWSNTGELFF.

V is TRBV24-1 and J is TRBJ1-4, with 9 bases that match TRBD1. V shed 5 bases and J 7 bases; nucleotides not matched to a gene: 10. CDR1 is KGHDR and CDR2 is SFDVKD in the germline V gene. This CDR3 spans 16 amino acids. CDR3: CATSGTGQGSSEKLFF. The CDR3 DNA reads TGTGCCACCAGTGGGACCGGACAGGGGTCGAGTGAAAAACTGTTTTTT.

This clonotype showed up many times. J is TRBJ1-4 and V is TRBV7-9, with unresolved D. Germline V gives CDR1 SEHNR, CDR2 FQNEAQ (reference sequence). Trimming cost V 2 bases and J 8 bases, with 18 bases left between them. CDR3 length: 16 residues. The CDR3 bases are TGTGCCAGCAGCTTAATATTCGCCAGCTGGACCGAAAAACTGTTTTTT. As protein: CASSLIFASWTEKLFF.

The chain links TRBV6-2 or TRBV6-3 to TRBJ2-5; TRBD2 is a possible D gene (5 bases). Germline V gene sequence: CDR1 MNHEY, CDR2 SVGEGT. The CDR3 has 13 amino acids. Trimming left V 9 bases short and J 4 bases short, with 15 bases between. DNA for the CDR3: TGTGCCAGTAGGCTCGGAGGTCGAGAGACCCAGTACTTC. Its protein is CASRLGGRETQYF.

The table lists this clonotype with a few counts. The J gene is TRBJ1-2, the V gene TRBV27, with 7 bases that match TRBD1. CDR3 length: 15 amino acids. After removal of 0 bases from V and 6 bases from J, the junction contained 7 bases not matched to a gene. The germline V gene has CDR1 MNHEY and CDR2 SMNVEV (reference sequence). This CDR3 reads CASSLSIRQGDGYTF. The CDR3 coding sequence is TGTGCCAGCAGTTTATCGATTCGGCAGGGGGATGGCTACACCTTC.

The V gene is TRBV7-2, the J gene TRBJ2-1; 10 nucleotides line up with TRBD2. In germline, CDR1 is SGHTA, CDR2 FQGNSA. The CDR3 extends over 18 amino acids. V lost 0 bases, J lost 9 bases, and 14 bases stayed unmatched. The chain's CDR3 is CASSLAIQRGGRFSEQFF. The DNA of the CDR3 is TGTGCCAGCAGCTTAGCGATCCAGCGGGGGGGCCGCTTTAGTGAGCAGTTCTTC.

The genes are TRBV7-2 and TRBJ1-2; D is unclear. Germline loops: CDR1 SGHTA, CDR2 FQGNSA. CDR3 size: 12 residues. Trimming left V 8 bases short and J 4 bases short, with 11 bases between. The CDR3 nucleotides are TGTGCCAGCTCGAGGGTACCCTATGGCTACACCTTC. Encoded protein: CASSRVPYGYTF.

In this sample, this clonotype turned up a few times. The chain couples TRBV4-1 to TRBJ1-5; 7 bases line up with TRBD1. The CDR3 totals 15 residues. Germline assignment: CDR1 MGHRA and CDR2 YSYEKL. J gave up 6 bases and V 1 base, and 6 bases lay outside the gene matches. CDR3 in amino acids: CASSQGQGAGQPQHF. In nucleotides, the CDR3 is TGCGCCAGCAGCCAAGGACAGGGAGCCGGTCAGCCCCAGCATTTT.

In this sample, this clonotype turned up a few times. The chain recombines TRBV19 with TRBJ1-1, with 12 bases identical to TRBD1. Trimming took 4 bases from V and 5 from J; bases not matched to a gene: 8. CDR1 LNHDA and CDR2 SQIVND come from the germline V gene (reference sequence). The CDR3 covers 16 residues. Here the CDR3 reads CASSTPGQGAVTEAFF. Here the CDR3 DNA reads TGTGCCAGTAGTACACCGGGACAGGGGGCAGTGACTGAAGCTTTCTTT.

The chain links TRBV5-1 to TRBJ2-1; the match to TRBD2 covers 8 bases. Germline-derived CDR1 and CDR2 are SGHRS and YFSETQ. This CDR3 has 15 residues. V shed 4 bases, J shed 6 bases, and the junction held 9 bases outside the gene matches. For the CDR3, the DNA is TGCGCCAGCAGCGAGGTTTCGGGGGGGCCCAATGAGCAGTTCTTC. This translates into CASSEVSGGPNEQFF. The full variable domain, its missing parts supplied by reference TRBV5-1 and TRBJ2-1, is KAGVTQTPRYLIKTRGQQVTLSCSPISGHRSVSWYQQTPGQGLQFLFEYFSETQRNKGNFPGRFSGRQFSNSRSEMNVSTLELGDSALYLCASSEVSGGPNEQFFGPGTRLTVL.

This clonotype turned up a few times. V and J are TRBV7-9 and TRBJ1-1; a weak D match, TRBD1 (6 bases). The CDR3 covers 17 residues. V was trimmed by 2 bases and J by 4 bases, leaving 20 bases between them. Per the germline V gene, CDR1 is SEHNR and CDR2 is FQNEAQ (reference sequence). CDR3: CASSLRQTGLLRTEAFF. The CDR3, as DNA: TGTGCCAGCAGCTTAAGGCAAACAGGGCTCCTCCGCACTGAAGCTTTCTTT.

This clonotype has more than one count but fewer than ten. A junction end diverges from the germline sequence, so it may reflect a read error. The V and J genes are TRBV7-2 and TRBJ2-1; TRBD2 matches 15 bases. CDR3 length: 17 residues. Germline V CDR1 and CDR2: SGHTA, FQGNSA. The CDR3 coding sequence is TGTGCCAGCAGCAATATCCTCCGGACTAGCGGGGGGGCCATTAGTGTCTTC. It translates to CASSNILRTSGGAISVF.

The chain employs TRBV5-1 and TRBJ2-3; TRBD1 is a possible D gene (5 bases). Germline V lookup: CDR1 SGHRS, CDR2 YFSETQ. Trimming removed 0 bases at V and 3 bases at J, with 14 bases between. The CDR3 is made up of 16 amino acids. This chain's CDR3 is CASSLGAGKGTDTQYF. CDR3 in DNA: TGCGCCAGCAGCTTGGGGGCAGGGAAGGGGACAGATACGCAGTATTTT. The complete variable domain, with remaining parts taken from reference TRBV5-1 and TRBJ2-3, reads KAGVTQTPRYLIKTRGQQVTLSCSPISGHRSVSWYQQTPGQGLQFLFEYFSETQRNKGNFPGRFSGRQFSNSRSEMNVSTLELGDSALYLCASSLGAGKGTDTQYFGPGTRLTVL.

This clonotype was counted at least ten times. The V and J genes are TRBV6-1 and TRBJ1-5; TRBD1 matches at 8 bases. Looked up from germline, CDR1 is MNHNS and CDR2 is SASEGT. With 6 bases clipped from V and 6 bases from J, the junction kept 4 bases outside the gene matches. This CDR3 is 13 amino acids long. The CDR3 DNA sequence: TGTGCCAGCAGCCCGGACAGGGCTCAGCCCCAGCATTTT. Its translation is CASSPDRAQPQHF.

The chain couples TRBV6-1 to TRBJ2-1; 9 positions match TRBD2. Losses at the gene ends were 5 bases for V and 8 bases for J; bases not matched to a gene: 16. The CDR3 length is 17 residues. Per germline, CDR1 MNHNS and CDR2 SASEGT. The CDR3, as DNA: TGTGCCAGCAGTCCTACGGGGTGGGCTAGCGGGACGGATGAGCAGTTCTTC. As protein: CASSPTGWASGTDEQFF.

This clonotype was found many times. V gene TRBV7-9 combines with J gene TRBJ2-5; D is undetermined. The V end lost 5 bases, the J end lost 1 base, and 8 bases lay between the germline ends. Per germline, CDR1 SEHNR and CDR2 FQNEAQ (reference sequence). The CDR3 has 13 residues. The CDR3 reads CASSRSGQETQYF. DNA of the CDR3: TGTGCCAGCAGCAGGTCCGGCCAAGAGACCCAGTACTTC.

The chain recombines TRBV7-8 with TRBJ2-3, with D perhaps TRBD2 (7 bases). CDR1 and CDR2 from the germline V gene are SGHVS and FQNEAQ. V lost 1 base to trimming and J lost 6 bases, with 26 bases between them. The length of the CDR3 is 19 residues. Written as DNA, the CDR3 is TGTGCCAGCAGCTTAGACCCCTTAGCCCTTCGGGGGGCAGGCGATACGCAGTATTTT. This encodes CASSLDPLALRGAGDTQYF.

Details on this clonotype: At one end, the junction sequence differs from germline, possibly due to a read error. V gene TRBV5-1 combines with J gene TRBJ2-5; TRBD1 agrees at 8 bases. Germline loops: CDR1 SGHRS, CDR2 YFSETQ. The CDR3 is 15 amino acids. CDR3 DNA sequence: TGCGTCAGCAGCTCAGGGACAGGTCCTCAAGAGACCCAGTACTTC. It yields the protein CVSSSGTGPQETQYF. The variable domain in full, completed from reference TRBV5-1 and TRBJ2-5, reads KAGVTQTPRYLIKTRGQQVTLSCSPISGHRSVSWYQQTPGQGLQFLFEYFSETQRNKGNFPGRFSGRQFSNSRSEMNVSTLELGDSALYLCVSSSGTGPQETQYFGPGTRLLVL.

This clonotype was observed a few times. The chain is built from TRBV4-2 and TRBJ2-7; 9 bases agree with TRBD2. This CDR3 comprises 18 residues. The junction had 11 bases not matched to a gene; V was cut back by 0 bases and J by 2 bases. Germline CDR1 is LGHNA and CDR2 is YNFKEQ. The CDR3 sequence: CASSQDPNSGGRTYEQYF. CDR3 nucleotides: TGTGCCAGCAGCCAAGATCCAAATAGCGGGGGTCGGACCTACGAGCAGTACTTC.

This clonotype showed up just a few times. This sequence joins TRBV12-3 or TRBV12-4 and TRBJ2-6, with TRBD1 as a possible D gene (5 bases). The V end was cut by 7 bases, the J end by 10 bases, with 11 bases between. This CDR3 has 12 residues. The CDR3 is CASTPGRNVLTF. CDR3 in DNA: TGTGCCAGCACCCCAGGGCGGAACGTCCTGACTTTC.

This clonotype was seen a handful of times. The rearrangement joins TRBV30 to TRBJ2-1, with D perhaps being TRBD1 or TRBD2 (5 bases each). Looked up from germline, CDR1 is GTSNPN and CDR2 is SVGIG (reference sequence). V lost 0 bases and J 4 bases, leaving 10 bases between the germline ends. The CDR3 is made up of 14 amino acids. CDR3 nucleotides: TGTGCCTGGAGTGTACTCGGGGCTTACAATGAGCAGTTCTTC. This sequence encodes CAWSVLGAYNEQFF. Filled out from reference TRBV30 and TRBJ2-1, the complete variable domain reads SQTIHQWPATLVQPVGSPLSLECTVEGTSNPNLYWYRQAAGRGLQLLFYSVGIGQISSEVPQNLSASRPQDRQFILSSKKLLLSDSGFYLCAWSVLGAYNEQFFGPGTRLTVL.

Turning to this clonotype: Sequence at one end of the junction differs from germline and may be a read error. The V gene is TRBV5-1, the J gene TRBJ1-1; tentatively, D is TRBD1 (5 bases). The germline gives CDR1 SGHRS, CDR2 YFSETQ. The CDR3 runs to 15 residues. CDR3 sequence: CASSLYQGLKTEAFF. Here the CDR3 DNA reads TGCGCCAGCAGCTTATATCAGGGATTGAAAACTGAAGCTTTCTTT.

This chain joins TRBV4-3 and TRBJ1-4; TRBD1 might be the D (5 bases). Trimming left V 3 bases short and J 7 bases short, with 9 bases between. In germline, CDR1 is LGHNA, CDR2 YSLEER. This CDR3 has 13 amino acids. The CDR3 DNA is TGCGCCAGCAGCCAGGGGCGAATTGAAAAACTGTTTTTT. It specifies CASSQGRIEKLFF.

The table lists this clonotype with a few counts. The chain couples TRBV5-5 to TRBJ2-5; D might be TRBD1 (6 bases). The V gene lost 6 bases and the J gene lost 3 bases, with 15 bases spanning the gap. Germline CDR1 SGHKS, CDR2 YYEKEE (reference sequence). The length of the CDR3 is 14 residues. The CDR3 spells CASTRAGAEETQYF. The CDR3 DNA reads TGTGCCAGCACCCGTGCAGGGGCGGAAGAGACCCAGTACTTC.

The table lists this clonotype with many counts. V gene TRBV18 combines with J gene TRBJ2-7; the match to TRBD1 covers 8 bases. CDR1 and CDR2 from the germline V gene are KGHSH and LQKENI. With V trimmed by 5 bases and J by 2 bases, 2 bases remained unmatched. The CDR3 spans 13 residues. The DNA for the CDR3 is TGTGCCAGCTCATCGGACAGGGCCTACGAGCAGTACTTC. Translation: CASSSDRAYEQYF.

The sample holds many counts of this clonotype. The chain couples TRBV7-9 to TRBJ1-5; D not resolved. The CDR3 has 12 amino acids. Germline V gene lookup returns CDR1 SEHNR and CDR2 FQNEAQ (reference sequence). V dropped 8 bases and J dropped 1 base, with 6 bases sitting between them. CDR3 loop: CASGQSNQPQHF. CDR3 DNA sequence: TGTGCCAGCGGTCAGAGCAATCAGCCCCAGCATTTT.